A selection of T cell receptor beta chains follows, all from one sample in a study of cytomegalovirus exposure and HLA in healthy donors. This table comes from immunoSEQ multiplex PCR, and its TCRdb copy is limited to in-frame clones, with some not included. Of some 110,000 clones listed, 76% are singletons. The source material was PBMCs. The receptors derive from a man in his forties in good health and CMV-seropositive. The CDR3 runs from the conserved cysteine through the conserved F or W. Fields, in order: CDR3 length, J gene, D gene, clone size, V gene, CDR3 DNA, CDR3 protein. A D gene is named only where the DNA matches it firmly. Rows may omit the clone size; those that give it use once, few, many or a size class.

17 TRBJ2-2 TRBD2 NA TRBV6-4 TGTGCCAGCAGTGACTCCCCCTACGGGAGGGCCACCGGGGAGCTGTTTTTT CASSDSPYGRATGELFF
17 TRBJ1-5 NA NA TRBV21-1 TGTGCCAGCCGATCGACAGGGCCATCTAGGGGCAATCAGCCCCAGCATTTT CASRSTGPSRGNQPQHF
15 TRBJ1-1 NA NA TRBV10-3 TGTGCCATCAGTCCGAGGGGGGGAAGGGACACTGAAGCTTTCTTT CAISPRGGRDTEAFF
13 TRBJ2-2 NA NA TRBV6-4 TGTGCCAGCAGTGACCGGACAACCGGGGAGCTGTTTTTT CASSDRTTGELFF
13 TRBJ2-1 NA NA TRBV7-9 TGTGCCAGCAGCTTCGGTTTTTTCGATGAGCAGTTCTTC CASSFGFFDEQFF
15 TRBJ1-5 NA NA TRBV4-1 TGCGCCAGCAGCCCCTTGGCTGTGATCAACCAGCCCCAGCATTTT CASSPLAVINQPQHF
15 TRBJ2-2 NA NA TRBV19 TGTGCCAGTACTTTACAGGTTCCTTACACCGGGGAGCTGTTTTTT CASTLQVPYTGELFF
15 TRBJ1-1 NA NA TRBV19 TGTGCCAGTAGTATAGCGAAGGGGCCGTACACTGAAGCTTTCTTT CASSIAKGPYTEAFF
14 TRBJ1-5 NA NA TRBV28 TGTGCCAGCACCCCAACGAGGCACAATCAGCCCCAGCATTTT CASTPTRHNQPQHF
16 TRBJ2-5 NA NA TRBV7-8 TGTGCCAGCAGCTTAATCCCTAACGGGTACCAAGAGACCCAGTACTTC CASSLIPNGYQETQYF
15 TRBJ1-5 TRBD1 once TRBV5-8 TGTGCCAGCAGCTTGGGGGACAGGGGGGACCAGCCCCAGCATTTT CASSLGDRGDQPQHF
15 TRBJ1-1 NA once TRBV2 TGTGCCAGCAGTGAAGCAAACCGGAGGAACACTGAAGCTTTCTTT CASSEANRRNTEAFF
13 TRBJ1-1 NA NA TRBV7-9 TGTGCCAGCAGTTTAATCGTGAACACTGAAGCTTTCTTT CASSLIVNTEAFF
16 TRBJ2-4 NA few TRBV5-6 TGTGCCAGCAGCCCTCCCCGGGGGAGCTCAAAAAACATTCAGTACTTC CASSPPRGSSKNIQYF
15 TRBJ2-6 NA NA TRBV5-1 TGCGCCAGCAGCGCGGACATCTCTGGGGCCAACGTCCTGACTTTC CASSADISGANVLTF
13 TRBJ2-4 NA few TRBV6-4 TGTGCCAGCAGTGAGGTCGGACGGGGCATTCAGTACTTC CASSEVGRGIQYF
13 TRBJ2-5 NA NA TRBV7-2 TGTGCCAGCAGCTTAAGAGGGGGAGAGACCCAGTACTTC CASSLRGGETQYF
12 TRBJ2-7 NA NA TRBV7-9 TGTGCCAGCAGCTCTACAGCCTACGAGCAGTACTTC CASSSTAYEQYF
13 TRBJ1-2 TRBD1 NA TRBV29-1 TGCAGCGTTGAACAGGGGGTAAACTATGGCTACACCTTC CSVEQGVNYGYTF
14 TRBJ2-7 TRBD1 NA TRBV28 TGTGCCAGCAGTGAATACAGGGGTTCGTACGAGCAGTACTTC CASSEYRGSYEQYF
19 TRBJ2-3 NA NA TRBV13 TGTGCCAGCAGCTTAGAGGGACTACCCGGGACAATTAGCACAGATACGCAGTATTTT CASSLEGLPGTISTDTQYF
15 TRBJ2-1 TRBD2 NA TRBV30 TGTGCCTGGAGTCCACTAGCGGGAGGGCCCAATGAGCAGTTCTTC CAWSPLAGGPNEQFF
17 TRBJ2-7 TRBD2 once TRBV30 TGTGCCTGGAGCCACCCCCCCGGGACTAGCGGGGGAAACGAGCAGTACTTC CAWSHPPGTSGGNEQYF
15 TRBJ2-3 NA NA TRBV7-6 TGTGCCAGCAGTCCCAGCGGGTCCAAGCCAGATACGCAGTATTTT CASSPSGSKPDTQYF
14 TRBJ1-5 NA NA TRBV10-2 TGCGCCAGCAGTGAGATTCATAGCAATCAGCCCCAGCATTTT CASSEIHSNQPQHF
14 TRBJ1-1 NA NA TRBV5-5 TGTGCCAGCAGCTTGGAATTCATGAACACTGAAGCTTTCTTT CASSLEFMNTEAFF
16 TRBJ2-1 TRBD2 NA TRBV11-3 TGTGCCAGCAGCCAGATGGGGACTAGCGAAAAAGATGAGCAGTTCTTC CASSQMGTSEKDEQFF
13 TRBJ1-1 NA NA TRBV4-2 TGTGCCAGCAGCCAAGACCGGTACACTGAAGCTTTCTTT CASSQDRYTEAFF
15 TRBJ2-2 TRBD2 NA TRBV4-2 TGTGCCAGCAGCCTGACTAGCGGGTACACCGGGGAGCTGTTTTTT CASSLTSGYTGELFF
15 TRBJ1-2 NA once TRBV29-1 TGCAGCGCATCTCAAGGACTCAGTGTGGCTTATGGCTACACCTTC CSASQGLSVAYGYTF
15 TRBJ2-5 NA NA TRBV10-3 TGTGCCATCAGTGAGGAGGGGGGGTCTCAAGAGACCCAGTACTTC CAISEEGGSQETQYF
14 TRBJ1-1 NA NA TRBV10-1 TGCGCCAGCAGTGGAGGGACTGCCCCATCCGAAGCTTTCTTT CASSGGTAPSEAFF
14 TRBJ2-3 NA NA TRBV9 TGTGCCAGCAGCGTAGGTGGAGGGACGAATACGCAGTATTTT CASSVGGGTNTQYF